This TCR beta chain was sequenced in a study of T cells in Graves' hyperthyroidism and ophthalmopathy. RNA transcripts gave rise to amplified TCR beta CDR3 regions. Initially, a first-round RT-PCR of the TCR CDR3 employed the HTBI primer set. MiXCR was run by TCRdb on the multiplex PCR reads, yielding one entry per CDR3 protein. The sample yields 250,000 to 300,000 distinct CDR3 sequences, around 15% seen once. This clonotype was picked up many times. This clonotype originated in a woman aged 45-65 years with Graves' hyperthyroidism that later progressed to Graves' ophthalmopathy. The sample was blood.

The CDR3 sequence: CASSLTAQGEQFF. Written as DNA, the CDR3 is TGTGCCAGCAGCTTAACCGCCCAAGGAGAGCAGTTCTTC. The rearrangement joins TRBV7-3 to TRBJ2-1; D unresolved. The CDR3 length is 13 residues. Per germline, CDR1 SGHTA and CDR2 FQGTGA. The V and J ends lost 0 bases and 10 bases respectively, with 10 bases between them.